Below, 7 T cell receptor beta chains from the same sample are listed, as sequenced in a study of cytomegalovirus exposure and HLA in healthy donors. 13 Jbeta primers and 60 Vbeta primers were used for the PCR. The repertoire was sequenced with immunoSEQ multiplex PCR; TCRdb's copy has only in-frame clones and lacks some. The sample has 150,000 to 200,000 clones, less than 90% seen once; the top ten hold roughly 0.24%. The sequencing input was PBMCs. All receptors derive from a girl under three years old in good health and CMV-seronegative.

This rearrangement joins TRBV6-6 to TRBJ2-5, with D possibly TRBD2 on 6 matching bases. The germline V and J ends were trimmed by 6 bases and 5 bases, with 16 bases remaining between them. Looked up from germline, CDR1 is MNHNY and CDR2 is SVGAGI (reference sequence). There are 14 residues in the CDR3. The chain's CDR3 is CASSLSGSRETQYF. For the CDR3, the DNA is TGTGCCAGCAGCTTAAGCGGGTCTCGGGAGACCCAGTACTTC.

V usage is TRBV27 and J usage is TRBJ2-7; no reliable D call. Trimming cost V 4 bases and J 3 bases, with 7 bases left between them. Per germline, CDR1 MNHEY and CDR2 SMNVEV (reference sequence). This CDR3 comprises 12 residues. This CDR3 is CASSSSFYEQYF. The CDR3 region has the DNA TGTGCCAGCAGTTCCTCTTTCTACGAGCAGTACTTC.

This rearrangement joins TRBV18 to TRBJ2-3; 10 bases agree with TRBD2. This CDR3 is 15 amino acids long. Trimming took 5 bases from V and 1 from J; bases not matched to a gene: 3. The V gene's germline CDR1 is KGHSH and CDR2 LQKENI. The CDR3 nucleotides read TGTGCCAGCTCATCCAGCGGGGGGGGCACAGATACGCAGTATTTT. As protein: CASSSSGGGTDTQYF.

This chain joins TRBV23-1 and TRBJ2-7, with 7 bases lining up with TRBD1. TRBV23-1 is annotated as an ORF whose role is uncertain. The CDR3 is 15 residues long. Unmatched junction bases numbered 9, after V lost 4 bases and J lost 3 bases. CDR3 residues: CASSPNRDRYYEQYF. The DNA of the CDR3 is TGCGCCAGCAGTCCGAATCGGGACAGATACTACGAGCAGTACTTC.

The V and J genes are TRBV5-1 and TRBJ2-7; the D gene is possibly TRBD1 (5 bases). The germline V and J ends were trimmed by 4 bases and 4 bases, with 12 bases remaining between them. The CDR3 contains 13 residues. Germline CDR1 and CDR2: SGHRS and YFSETQ. The CDR3 DNA is TGCGCCAGCAGCGGGGCAGGGAATTACGAGCAGTACTTC. It codes for CASSGAGNYEQYF. Full variable domain (missing parts from reference TRBV5-1 and TRBJ2-7): KAGVTQTPRYLIKTRGQQVTLSCSPISGHRSVSWYQQTPGQGLQFLFEYFSETQRNKGNFPGRFSGRQFSNSRSEMNVSTLELGDSALYLCASSGAGNYEQYFGPGTRLTVT.

The chain joins TRBV30 to TRBJ2-1; the D gene is possibly TRBD1 (5 bases). The CDR3 extends over 13 amino acids. Germline CDR1 reads GTSNPN; CDR2 reads SVGIG (reference sequence). V lost 3 bases to trimming and J lost 6 bases, with 12 bases between them. CDR3 amino acids: CAWRTQDTNEQFF. DNA of the CDR3: TGTGCCTGGAGAACTCAGGACACCAATGAGCAGTTCTTC.

CDR3 protein: CASSASGTGGELFF. Here the CDR3 DNA reads TGTGCCAGCAGTGCTAGCGGGACCGGCGGGGAGCTGTTTTTT. The chain carries TRBV5-4 and TRBJ2-2, with 9 bases aligning to TRBD2. J was trimmed by 7 bases and V by 5 bases; bases with no gene match: 6. CDR3 size: 14 residues. In germline, CDR1 is SGHNT, CDR2 YYREEE (reference sequence).